Below are 25 T cell receptor beta chains sequenced from a single sample in a study of Ad26.COV2.S vaccination and SARS-CoV-2 variants. The protocol was immunoSEQ multiplex PCR, while the TCRdb copy is restricted to in-frame clones and leaves out a portion. Of around 300,000 clones in the sample, under 90% are singletons; the top ten hold around 5.5%. The treatment was: about 20 received Ad26.COV2.S at low or high dose, single or two shots; five or six received placebo; per-sample allocation not given. Specimens were obtained on day 63 following the first vaccine or placebo injection. The input for sequencing was peripheral blood, taken in a trial of Ad26.COV2.S vaccine versus placebo. These receptors were collected from a person between 18 and 65 years old who received the Ad26.COV2.S COVID-19 vaccine or a placebo.

CDR3 nucleotide sequence: TGTGCCAGCAGTTCACCAGGGGGCGCCGTTTATGGCTACACCTTC. Translated: CASSSPGGAVYGYTF. The chain has TRBV6-5 and TRBJ1-2; TRBD1 aligns across 8 bases. This CDR3 region has 15 residues. J lost 5 bases, V lost 4 bases, and 9 bases had no gene match. The germline gives CDR1 MNHEY, CDR2 SVGAGI.

This clone was observed a handful of times. This sequence joins TRBV19 and TRBJ2-7; D perhaps matches TRBD1 (6 bases). This CDR3 has 13 residues. Trimming pared 2 bases from V and 3 bases from J, leaving 8 bases between. Germline V gene data show CDR1 as LNHDA and CDR2 as SQIVND (reference sequence). The CDR3: CASSIRDNYEQYF. The CDR3 bases are TGTGCCAGTAGTATAAGGGACAACTACGAGCAGTACTTC.

V gene TRBV5-1 combines with J gene TRBJ2-3; possibly TRBD1 for D (6 bases). Deletions cut 5 bases from V and 1 base from J, with 11 bases between. Germline V CDR1 and CDR2: SGHRS, YFSETQ. This CDR3 spans 14 amino acids. The CDR3 here is CASRGDTGTDTQYF. The CDR3 DNA follows: TGCGCCAGCAGAGGGGACACGGGCACAGATACGCAGTATTTT.

DNA of the CDR3: TGTGCCAGCAGCTTGGGGGGCCCCCACTTGATCTACACCTTC. Protein product: CASSLGGPHLIYTF. V gene TRBV5-5 combines with J gene TRBJ1-2; tentatively, D is TRBD1 (5 bases). The CDR3 has 14 amino acids. From germline, CDR1 is SGHKS and CDR2 YYEKEE (reference sequence). V was clipped by 0 bases and J by 10 bases, with 16 bases between them.

This clone was observed a single time. The V gene is TRBV20-1, the J gene TRBJ1-2; 7 bases are a match to TRBD1. This CDR3 spans 11 amino acids. Germline V CDR1 and CDR2: DFQATT, SNEGSKA (reference sequence). Trimming cost V 5 bases and J 6 bases; bases outside gene matches: 3. Here the CDR3 DNA reads TGCAGTGCTTACGACAGGGATGGCTACACCTTC. Translating it yields CSAYDRDGYTF.

This chain joins TRBV6-5 and TRBJ1-1; tentatively, D is TRBD1 (5 bases). The V gene lost 7 bases and the J gene lost 7 bases, with 16 bases spanning the gap. Germline CDR1 MNHEY, CDR2 SVGAGI. CDR3 length: 13 amino acids. The CDR3 region has the DNA TGTGCCAGCAAGGGGCAACCCAATGGTGAAGCTTTCTTT. Translating gives CASKGQPNGEAFF.

The J gene is TRBJ2-1, the V gene TRBV15, with D maybe TRBD1 (6 bases). The CDR3 totals 17 residues. Per the germline V gene, CDR1 is LNHNV and CDR2 is YYDKDF (reference sequence). Trimming pared 0 bases from V and 4 bases from J, leaving 16 bases between. CDR3 sequence reads: CATSRDPSRGSYNEQFF. CDR3 DNA: TGTGCCACCAGCAGAGACCCCTCCAGGGGTTCGTACAATGAGCAGTTCTTC.

The gene calls are TRBV7-9 and TRBJ2-1; the D gene is possibly TRBD2 (5 bases). With 5 bases removed from V and 9 bases from J, the gap between germline ends came to 8 bases. This CDR3 has 11 amino acids. From germline, CDR1 is SEHNR and CDR2 FQNEAQ (reference sequence). The DNA of the CDR3 is TGTGCCAGCAGCCCCGGGGTTGAGCAGTTCTTC. It is translated as CASSPGVEQFF.

The chain uses TRBV12-5 and TRBJ2-6; D uncertain. This CDR3 is built from 13 residues. Deletions cut 6 bases from V and 0 bases from J, with 3 bases between. From germline, CDR1 is LGHNT and CDR2 FRNRAP. CDR3 bases: TGTGCTAGTGGGGACTCTGGGGCCAACGTCCTGACTTTC. This encodes CASGDSGANVLTF.

The rearrangement joins TRBV6-2 or TRBV6-3 to TRBJ2-1; 9 positions agree with TRBD2. The V gene end was trimmed by 2 bases and the J gene end by 10 bases; junction bases not matched to a gene: 6. Germline V gene sequence: CDR1 MNHEY, CDR2 SVGEGT. The CDR3 has 14 residues. CDR3 nucleotide sequence: TGTGCCAGCAGTTACGGGACTAGCATCGAGGAGCAGTTCTTC. Protein: CASSYGTSIEEQFF.

V gene TRBV27 combines with J gene TRBJ2-1; either TRBD1 or TRBD2 may supply D (6 bases each). V was cut by 4 bases and J by 0 bases, with 10 bases left in between. The CDR3 consists of 15 residues. Germline assignment: CDR1 MNHEY and CDR2 SMNVEV (reference sequence). CDR3 region: CASSSGASSYNEQFF. DNA of the CDR3: TGTGCCAGCAGTTCGGGGGCCAGCTCCTACAATGAGCAGTTCTTC.

CDR3 sequence: CASDPTGGSLSGYTF. CDR3 nucleotide sequence: TGTGCCAGCGACCCGACAGGGGGATCCTTAAGTGGCTACACCTTC. The chain employs TRBV6-6 and TRBJ1-2; 9 bases align to TRBD1. The germline CDR1 and CDR2 sequences are MNHNY and SVGAGI (reference sequence). Trimming took 8 bases from V and 7 from J; bases not matched to a gene: 14. The CDR3 runs 15 residues.

The chain combines TRBV6-5 with TRBJ1-1; the D gene is possibly TRBD1 (5 bases). Germline lookup yields CDR1 MNHEY and CDR2 SVGAGI. The CDR3 length is 14 residues. V lost 8 bases to trimming and J lost 4 bases, with 17 bases between them. CDR3: CASVQRGQSTEAFF. The CDR3, as DNA: TGTGCCAGCGTACAAAGGGGCCAATCCACTGAAGCTTTCTTT.

J is TRBJ1-3 and V is TRBV12-3 or TRBV12-4, with D uncertain. The CDR3 extends over 13 amino acids. V was cut by 5 bases and J by 8 bases, with 13 bases left in between. The DNA for the CDR3 is TGTGCCAGCAGTCCCCTCGACTGGGACACCATATATTTT. As protein: CASSPLDWDTIYF.

The chain carries TRBV20-1 and TRBJ2-5; D remains ambiguous. The CDR3 length is 12 residues. Deletions cut 3 bases from V and 1 base from J, with 6 bases between. Per germline, CDR1 DFQATT and CDR2 SNEGSKA (reference sequence). CDR3 amino acids: CSASEGQETQYF. CDR3 nucleotide sequence: TGCAGTGCTAGTGAAGGCCAAGAGACCCAGTACTTC.

V usage is TRBV28 and J usage is TRBJ1-1; D not resolved. The germline V gene has CDR1 MDHEN and CDR2 SYDVKM. The CDR3 totals 13 residues. Trimming took off 1 base at V and 3 bases at J, with 6 bases between the two ends. CDR3 coding DNA: TGTGCCAGCAGTTTATTCGGGTACACTGAAGCTTTCTTT. Translated: CASSLFGYTEAFF.

This chain uses TRBV12-3 or TRBV12-4 with TRBJ2-1; D is unclear. The CDR3 is 12 amino acids. Trimming took off 6 bases at V and 7 bases at J, with 10 bases between the two ends. CDR3 sequence: CASSPRKNEQFF. The CDR3 DNA is TGTGCCAGCAGCCCAAGAAAAAATGAGCAGTTCTTC.

CDR3 protein: CASSQGRGVISGANVLTF. The DNA of the CDR3 is TGTGCCAGTAGCCAGGGGCGCGGAGTGATCTCTGGGGCCAACGTCCTGACTTTC. The rearrangement links TRBV19 to TRBJ2-6; perhaps TRBD1 as D (6 bases). The ends were cut back, 6 bases at V and 0 bases at J, with 18 bases in the middle. The germline CDR1 and CDR2 sequences are LNHDA and SQIVND (reference sequence). The CDR3 is 18 residues long.

The genes are TRBV12-3 or TRBV12-4 and TRBJ2-5; D possibly matches TRBD1 or TRBD2 (6 bases each). There are 13 residues in the CDR3. V lost 5 bases to trimming and J lost 5 bases, with 12 bases between them. CDR3 sequence: CASSQGGTETQYF. The CDR3 DNA sequence: TGTGCCAGCAGTCAAGGGGGGACCGAGACCCAGTACTTC.

The rearrangement links TRBV6-1 to TRBJ2-2; 9 bases are a match to TRBD2. Trimming took 1 base from V and 5 from J; bases not matched to a gene: 14. The length of the CDR3 is 19 residues. In germline, CDR1 is MNHNS, CDR2 SASEGT. The CDR3 reads CASSEVLLAGTERTGELFF. As DNA, the CDR3 is TGTGCCAGCAGTGAAGTGTTGCTAGCGGGGACTGAAAGGACCGGGGAGCTGTTTTTT.

The V and J genes are TRBV7-8 and TRBJ1-2, with D unresolved. Germline loops: CDR1 SGHVS, CDR2 FQNEAQ. V was shortened by 3 bases and J by 0 bases, with 8 bases between the two germline ends. The CDR3 length is 14 residues. CDR3 DNA: TGTGCCAGCAGCTTCGGGGTTACTAACTATGGCTACACCTTC. Amino acids: CASSFGVTNYGYTF. Based on the CDR3 plus reference TRBV7-8 and TRBJ1-2, the full variable domain is GAGVSQSPRYKVAKRGQDVALRCDPISGHVSLFWYQQALGQGPEFLTYFQNEAQLDKSGLPSDRFFAERPEGSVSTLKIQRTQQEDSAVYLCASSFGVTNYGYTFGSGTRLTVV.

The rearrangement joins TRBV6-5 to TRBJ1-5; D may be TRBD1 (5 bases). The CDR3 sequence is 15 residues long. Trimming took off 8 bases at V and 6 bases at J, with 20 bases between the two ends. Germline V gives CDR1 MNHEY, CDR2 SVGAGI. Here the CDR3 reads CASELILRGGQPQHF. CDR3 coding DNA: TGTGCCAGCGAATTGATCCTTAGGGGCGGTCAGCCCCAGCATTTT.

This chain uses TRBV2 with TRBJ2-2; 8 positions match TRBD1. The CDR3 has 14 residues. J was trimmed by 5 bases and V by 3 bases; bases with no gene match: 2. Germline V lookup: CDR1 SNHLY, CDR2 FYNNEI. This CDR3 is CASSEQGATGELFF. CDR3 in DNA: TGTGCCAGCAGTGAGCAGGGGGCGACCGGGGAGCTGTTTTTT.

The chain carries TRBV29-1 and TRBJ2-2, with D uncertain. The V gene's germline CDR1 is SQVTM and CDR2 ANQGSEA. This CDR3 has 14 amino acids. Deletions cut 2 bases from V and 5 bases from J, with 12 bases between. The CDR3 spells CSVEPGLGTGELFF. The CDR3 DNA reads TGCAGCGTTGAACCCGGTCTAGGTACCGGGGAGCTGTTTTTT.

V and J are TRBV28 and TRBJ2-7; 9 bases are a match to TRBD1. J lost 6 bases, V lost 4 bases, and 7 bases had no gene match. The CDR3 sequence is 14 residues long. Germline V gene data show CDR1 as MDHEN and CDR2 as SYDVKM. This chain's CDR3 is CASSSGQGPFEQYV. In DNA form, the CDR3 reads TGTGCCAGCAGTTCGGGACAGGGCCCCTTCGAGCAGTACGTC.